A single sample gave rise to the 2 T cell receptor beta chains below, sequenced in a study of blood T cell repertoires in COVID-19. Some clones are missing from TCRdb's copy, which holds only in-frame ones; the method was immunoSEQ multiplex PCR. This sample has about 240,000 clones, with approximately 83% found just once. The sample comprised peripheral blood. These receptors originate from a man aged 30 to 39 who had recovered from COVID-19.

This clone was counted between two and nine times. The chain joins TRBV11-3 to TRBJ2-3; D is uncertain. The length of the CDR3 is 13 residues. Germline values: CDR1 SGHNT, CDR2 YENEEA. Deletions cut 2 bases from V and 4 bases from J, with 7 bases between. CDR3 in DNA: TGTGCCAGCAGCTTAAGCATGGCAGATACGCAGTATTTT. It specifies CASSLSMADTQYF.

The chain is built from TRBV5-6 and TRBJ2-5; 7 bases map to TRBD1. This CDR3 has 14 residues. The trim removed 5 bases at V and 5 bases at J, leaving 9 bases unmatched. Germline V gene data show CDR1 as SGHDT and CDR2 as YYEEEE. The CDR3 DNA reads as TGTGCCAGCAGTGACGTTGCAGGGGGTGAGACCCAGTACTTC. This gives the protein CASSDVAGGETQYF.